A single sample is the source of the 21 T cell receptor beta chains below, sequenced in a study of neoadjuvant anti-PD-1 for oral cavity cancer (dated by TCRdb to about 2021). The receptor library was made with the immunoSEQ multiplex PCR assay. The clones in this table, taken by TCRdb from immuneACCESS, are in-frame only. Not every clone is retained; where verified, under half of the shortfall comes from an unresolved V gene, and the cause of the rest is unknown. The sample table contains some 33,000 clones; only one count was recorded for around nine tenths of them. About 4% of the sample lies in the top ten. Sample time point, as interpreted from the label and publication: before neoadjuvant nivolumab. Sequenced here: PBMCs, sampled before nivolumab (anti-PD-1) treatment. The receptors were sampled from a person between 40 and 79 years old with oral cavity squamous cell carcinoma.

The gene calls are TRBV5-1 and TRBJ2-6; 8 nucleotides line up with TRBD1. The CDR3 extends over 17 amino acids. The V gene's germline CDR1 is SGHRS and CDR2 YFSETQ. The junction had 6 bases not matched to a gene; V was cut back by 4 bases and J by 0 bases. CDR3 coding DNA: TGCGCCAGCAGCCACGGACAGGGTAGCTCTGGGGCCAACGTCCTGACTTTC. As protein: CASSHGQGSSGANVLTF.

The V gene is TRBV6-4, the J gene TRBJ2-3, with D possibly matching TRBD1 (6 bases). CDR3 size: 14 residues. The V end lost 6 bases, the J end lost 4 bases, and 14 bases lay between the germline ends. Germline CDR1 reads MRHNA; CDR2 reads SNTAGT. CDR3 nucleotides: TGTGCCAGCAGCGGGGACCAGGGGCCAGATACGCAGTATTTT. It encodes CASSGDQGPDTQYF.

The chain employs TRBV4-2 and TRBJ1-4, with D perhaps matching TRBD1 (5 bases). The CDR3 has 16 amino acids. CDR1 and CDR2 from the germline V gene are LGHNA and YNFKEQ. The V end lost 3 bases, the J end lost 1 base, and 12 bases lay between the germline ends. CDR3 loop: CASSQAFQGTNEKLFF. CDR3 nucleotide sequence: TGTGCCAGCAGCCAGGCATTTCAGGGAACTAATGAAAAACTGTTTTTT.

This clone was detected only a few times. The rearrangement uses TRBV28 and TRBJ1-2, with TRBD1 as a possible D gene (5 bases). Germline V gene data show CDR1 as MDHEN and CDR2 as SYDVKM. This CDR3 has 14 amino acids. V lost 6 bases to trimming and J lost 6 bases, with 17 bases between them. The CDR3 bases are TGTGCCAGCAGCCCGGCCCGGGACGCAGATGGCTACACCTTC. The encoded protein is CASSPARDADGYTF.

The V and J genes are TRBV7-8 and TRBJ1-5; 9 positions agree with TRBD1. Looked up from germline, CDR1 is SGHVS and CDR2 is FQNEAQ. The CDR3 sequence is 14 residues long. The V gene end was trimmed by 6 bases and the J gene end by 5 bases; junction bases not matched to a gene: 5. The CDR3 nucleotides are TGTGCCAGCAGTCAGACAGGGGGTGATCAGCCCCAGCATTTT. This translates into CASSQTGGDQPQHF.

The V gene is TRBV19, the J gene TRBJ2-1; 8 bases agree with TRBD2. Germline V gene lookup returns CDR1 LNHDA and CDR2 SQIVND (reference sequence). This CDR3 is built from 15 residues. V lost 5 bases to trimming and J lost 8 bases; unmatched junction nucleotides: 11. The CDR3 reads CASSFGGGLSDEQFF. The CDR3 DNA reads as TGTGCCAGTAGTTTCGGGGGGGGACTTTCCGATGAGCAGTTCTTC.

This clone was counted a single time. The CDR3 DNA follows: TGTGCCAGCAGTTACTCCGGCAGGGACTACGAGCAGTACTTC. Translated, it gives CASSYSGRDYEQYF. The V and J genes are TRBV6-5 and TRBJ2-7; D might be TRBD1 (5 bases). CDR3 size: 14 residues. Germline CDR1 is MNHEY and CDR2 is SVGAGI. The ends were cut back, 0 bases at V and 3 bases at J, with 9 bases in the middle.

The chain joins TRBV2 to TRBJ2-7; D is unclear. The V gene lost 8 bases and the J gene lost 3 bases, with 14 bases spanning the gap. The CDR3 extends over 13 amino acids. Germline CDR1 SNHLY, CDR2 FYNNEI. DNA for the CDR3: TGTGCCAGCCATTTGGCCGACGGCTACGAGCAGTACTTC. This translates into CASHLADGYEQYF.

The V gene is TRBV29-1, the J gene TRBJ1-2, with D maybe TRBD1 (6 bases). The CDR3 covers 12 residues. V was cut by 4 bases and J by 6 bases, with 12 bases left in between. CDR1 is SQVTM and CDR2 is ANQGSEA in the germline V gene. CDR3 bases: TGCAGCGTTGTTTCGGGGGGCCATGGCTACACCTTC. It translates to CSVVSGGHGYTF.

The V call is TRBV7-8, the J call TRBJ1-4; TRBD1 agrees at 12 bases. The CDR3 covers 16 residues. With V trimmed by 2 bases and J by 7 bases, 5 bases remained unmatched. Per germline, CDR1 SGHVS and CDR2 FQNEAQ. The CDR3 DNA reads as TGTGCCAGCAGCTTATGGGACAGGGGGCGCGGTGAAAAACTGTTTTTT. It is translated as CASSLWDRGRGEKLFF.

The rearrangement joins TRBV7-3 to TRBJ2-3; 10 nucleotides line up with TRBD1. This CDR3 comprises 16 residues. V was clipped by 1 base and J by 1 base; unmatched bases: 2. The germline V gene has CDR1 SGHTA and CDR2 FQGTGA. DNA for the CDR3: TGTGCCAGCAGCTTAAGGGGGACAGGGGGCACAGATACGCAGTATTTT. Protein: CASSLRGTGGTDTQYF.

This chain's CDR3 is CASRSFMGPGEAFF. CDR3 sequence (DNA): TGTGCCAGCAGGAGTTTCATGGGTCCGGGGGAAGCTTTCTTT. The chain links TRBV6-6 to TRBJ1-1; no reliable D call. CDR1 and CDR2 (germline): MNHNY, SVGAGI (reference sequence). The CDR3 extends over 14 amino acids. The ends were cut back, 6 bases at V and 8 bases at J, with 19 bases in the middle.

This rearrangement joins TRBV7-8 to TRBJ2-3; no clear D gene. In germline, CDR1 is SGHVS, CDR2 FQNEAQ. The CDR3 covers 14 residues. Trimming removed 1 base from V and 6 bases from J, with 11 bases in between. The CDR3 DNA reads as TGTGCCAGCAGCTTAGAATCAGTTTTCGATACGCAGTATTTT. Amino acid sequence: CASSLESVFDTQYF.

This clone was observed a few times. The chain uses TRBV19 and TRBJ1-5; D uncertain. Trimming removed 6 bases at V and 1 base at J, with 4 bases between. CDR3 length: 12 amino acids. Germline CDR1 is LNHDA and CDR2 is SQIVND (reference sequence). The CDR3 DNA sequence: TGTGCCAGTAGCGGAAGCAATCAGCCCCAGCATTTT. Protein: CASSGSNQPQHF.

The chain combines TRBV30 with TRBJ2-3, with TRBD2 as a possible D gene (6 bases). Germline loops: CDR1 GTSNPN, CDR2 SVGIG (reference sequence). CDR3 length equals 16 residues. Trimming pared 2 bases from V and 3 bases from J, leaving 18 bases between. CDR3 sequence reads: CAWSSNGGMRTDTQYF. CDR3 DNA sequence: TGTGCCTGGAGTTCTAACGGGGGAATGAGGACAGATACGCAGTATTTT. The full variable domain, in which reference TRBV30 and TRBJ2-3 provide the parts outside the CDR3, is SQTIHQWPATLVQPVGSPLSLECTVEGTSNPNLYWYRQAAGRGLQLLFYSVGIGQISSEVPQNLSASRPQDRQFILSSKKLLLSDSGFYLCAWSSNGGMRTDTQYFGPGTRLTVL.

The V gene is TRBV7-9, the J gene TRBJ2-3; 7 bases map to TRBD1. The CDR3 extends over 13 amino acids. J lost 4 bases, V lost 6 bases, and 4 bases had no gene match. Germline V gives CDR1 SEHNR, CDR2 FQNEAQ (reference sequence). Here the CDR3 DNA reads TGTGCCAGCAGTTCGAGGGGGCCAGATACGCAGTATTTT. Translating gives CASSSRGPDTQYF.

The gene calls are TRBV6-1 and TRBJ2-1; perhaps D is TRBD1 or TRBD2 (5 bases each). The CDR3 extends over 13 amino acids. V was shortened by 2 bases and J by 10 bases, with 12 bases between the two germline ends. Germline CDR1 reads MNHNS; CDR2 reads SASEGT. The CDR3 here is CASSEKLGDEQFF. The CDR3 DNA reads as TGTGCCAGCAGTGAAAAGCTGGGGGACGAGCAGTTCTTC.

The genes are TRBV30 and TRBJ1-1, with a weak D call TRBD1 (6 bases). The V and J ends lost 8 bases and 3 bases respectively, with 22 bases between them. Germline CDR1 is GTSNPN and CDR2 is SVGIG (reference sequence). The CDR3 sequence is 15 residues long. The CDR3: CAREAPGATDTEAFF. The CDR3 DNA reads TGTGCCCGGGAGGCGCCGGGGGCGACGGACACTGAAGCTTTCTTT.

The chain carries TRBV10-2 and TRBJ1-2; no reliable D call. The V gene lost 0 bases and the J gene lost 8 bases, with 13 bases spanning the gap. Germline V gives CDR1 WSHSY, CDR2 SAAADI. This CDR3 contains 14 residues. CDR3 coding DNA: TGCGCCAGCAGTGAGTCGACTCAACTCCGGGGCTACACCTTC. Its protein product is CASSESTQLRGYTF.

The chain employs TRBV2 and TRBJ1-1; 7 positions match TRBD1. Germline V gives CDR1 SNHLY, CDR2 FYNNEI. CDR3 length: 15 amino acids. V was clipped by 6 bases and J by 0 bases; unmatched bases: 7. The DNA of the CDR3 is TGTGCCAGCAGCTCAAACAGGGGATTGAACACTGAAGCTTTCTTT. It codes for CASSSNRGLNTEAFF.

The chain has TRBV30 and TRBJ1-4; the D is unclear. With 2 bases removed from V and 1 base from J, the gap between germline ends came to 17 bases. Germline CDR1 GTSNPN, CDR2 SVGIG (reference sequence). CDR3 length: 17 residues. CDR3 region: CAWSLALGSRTNEKLFF. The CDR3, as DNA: TGTGCCTGGAGTTTAGCCTTAGGGAGCAGAACTAATGAAAAACTGTTTTTT.